The 3 T cell receptor beta chains listed next were all sequenced from one sample in a study of cytomegalovirus exposure and HLA in healthy donors (TCRdb year 2017). Library generation was performed with the immunoSEQ multiplex PCR assay. A mixture of 60 forward primers for TCR Vbeta segments and 13 reverse primers for TCR Jbeta segments was used in the multiplex PCR. The clones in this table, taken by TCRdb from immuneACCESS, are in-frame only. Not every clone is retained; where verified, under half of the shortfall comes from an unresolved V gene, and the cause of the rest is unknown. The sample table holds about 210,000 clones, of which about 79% were seen once. The ten largest clones capture 1.5% to 2% of the sample. Sequenced sample: PBMCs. The receptors were gathered from a male donor in good health and CMV-seronegative.

The chain carries TRBV4-2 and TRBJ2-5; D may be TRBD1 (5 bases). The CDR3 is 15 residues long. The germline V gene has CDR1 LGHNA and CDR2 YNFKEQ. The V gene lost 0 bases and the J gene lost 0 bases, with 8 bases spanning the gap. The CDR3 DNA sequence: TGTGCCAGCAGCCAAGAGAAGGGGAACCAAGAGACCCAGTACTTC. Translating it yields CASSQEKGNQETQYF.

This chain connects TRBV6-5 to TRBJ1-1; 7 nucleotides agree with TRBD1. The CDR3 has 13 amino acids. CDR1 is MNHEY, CDR2 SVGAGI, per germline. Losses at the gene ends were 5 bases for V and 4 bases for J; bases not matched to a gene: 4. CDR3 in DNA: TGTGCCAGCAGTAGACAGGGTACCACTGAAGCTTTCTTT. It specifies CASSRQGTTEAFF.

The genes are TRBV11-2 and TRBJ1-3; TRBD1 matches at 9 bases. V gave up 5 bases and J gave up 2 bases; unmatched junction bases: 7. There are 16 residues in the CDR3. Germline assignment: CDR1 SGHAT and CDR2 FQNNGV. CDR3 protein: CASSATRTGAGNTIYF. The CDR3 region has the DNA TGTGCCAGCAGCGCTACCCGGACAGGGGCTGGAAACACCATATATTTT.